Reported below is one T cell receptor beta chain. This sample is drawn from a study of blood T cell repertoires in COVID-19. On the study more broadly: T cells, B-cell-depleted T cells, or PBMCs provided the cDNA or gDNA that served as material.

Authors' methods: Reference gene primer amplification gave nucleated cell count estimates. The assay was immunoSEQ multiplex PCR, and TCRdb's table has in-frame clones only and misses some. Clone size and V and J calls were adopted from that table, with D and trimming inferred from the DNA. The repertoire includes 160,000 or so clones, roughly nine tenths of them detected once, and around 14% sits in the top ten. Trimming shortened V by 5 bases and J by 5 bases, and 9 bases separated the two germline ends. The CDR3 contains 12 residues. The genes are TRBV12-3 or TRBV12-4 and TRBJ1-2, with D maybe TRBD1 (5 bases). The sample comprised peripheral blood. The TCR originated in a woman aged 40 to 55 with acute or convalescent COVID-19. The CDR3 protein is CASSPGGYGYTF. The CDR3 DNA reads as TGTGCCAGCAGTCCCGGGGGATATGGCTACACCTTC.